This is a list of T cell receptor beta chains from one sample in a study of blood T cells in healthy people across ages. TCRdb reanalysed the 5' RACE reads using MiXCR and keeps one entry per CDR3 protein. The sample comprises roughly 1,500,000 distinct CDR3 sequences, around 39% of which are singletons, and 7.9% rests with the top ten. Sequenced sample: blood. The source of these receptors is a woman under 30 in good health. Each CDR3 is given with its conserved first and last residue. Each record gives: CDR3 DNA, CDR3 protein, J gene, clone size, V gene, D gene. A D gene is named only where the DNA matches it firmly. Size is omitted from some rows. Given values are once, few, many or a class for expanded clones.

cdr3_nt: TGTGCCAAAAGTGGGGGCCCGTCCTACAATGAGCAGTTCTTC; cdr3_aa: CAKSGGPSYNEQFF; j_call: TRBJ2-1; clone_size: few; v_call: TRBV2; d_call: .
cdr3_nt: TGTGCCACCAGCAGAGATCGAGGGTGGTCCTACAATGAGCAGTTCTTC; cdr3_aa: CATSRDRGWSYNEQFF; j_call: TRBJ2-1; clone_size: .; v_call: TRBV15; d_call: .
cdr3_nt: TGTGCCAGCAGCCCCACCAGGGTCGATCAGCCCCAGCATTTT; cdr3_aa: CASSPTRVDQPQHF; j_call: TRBJ1-5; clone_size: .; v_call: TRBV4-2; d_call: .
cdr3_nt: TGTGCCAGCAGTTTATTTGACGTAGCGGGGTGGTTCTACAATGAGCAGTTCTTC; cdr3_aa: CASSLFDVAGWFYNEQFF; j_call: TRBJ2-1; clone_size: few; v_call: TRBV27; d_call: TRBD2
cdr3_nt: TGTGCCAGCAGCTTAGTCGGGGTTCAGGCTAACTATGGCTACACCTTC; cdr3_aa: CASSLVGVQANYGYTF; j_call: TRBJ1-2; clone_size: few; v_call: TRBV7-8; d_call: .
cdr3_nt: TGTGCCAGCAGCTTACCGGGACTAGCGGTTTGGGAGACCCAGTACTTC; cdr3_aa: CASSLPGLAVWETQYF; j_call: TRBJ2-5; clone_size: .; v_call: TRBV11-3; d_call: TRBD2
cdr3_nt: TGTGCCAGCAGTTCTATGTCGGGAACATACCCCTACGAGCAGTACTTC; cdr3_aa: CASSSMSGTYPYEQYF; j_call: TRBJ2-7; clone_size: .; v_call: TRBV27; d_call: .
cdr3_nt: TGCGCCAGCAGTTCCGGAGGGGGCGTCACTGAAGCTTTCTTT; cdr3_aa: CASSSGGGVTEAFF; j_call: TRBJ1-1; clone_size: .; v_call: TRBV5-1; d_call: TRBD1
cdr3_nt: TGTGCCAGCAGACAGGGTGGCCCTTACGAGCAGTTCTTC; cdr3_aa: CASRQGGPYEQFF; j_call: TRBJ2-1; clone_size: few; v_call: TRBV5-6; d_call: .
cdr3_nt: TGTGCCAGCAGAGTAGGGACGGGAAGCTGCGAGCAGTACTTC; cdr3_aa: CASRVGTGSCEQYF; j_call: TRBJ2-7; clone_size: .; v_call: TRBV9; d_call: .
cdr3_nt: TGTGCCAGCAGCGAAACGGGGATGACTAATGAGCAGTTCTTC; cdr3_aa: CASSETGMTNEQFF; j_call: TRBJ2-1; clone_size: few; v_call: TRBV7-9; d_call: .
cdr3_nt: TGTGCCAGCAGCCAGACAGGGGGGACCGTGGATGGTGAGCAGTTCTTC; cdr3_aa: CASSQTGGTVDGEQFF; j_call: TRBJ2-1; clone_size: few; v_call: TRBV3-1; d_call: TRBD1
cdr3_nt: TGTGCCAGCAGCCAAGAGTTAGGGACCCTTACCTACGAGCAGTACTTC; cdr3_aa: CASSQELGTLTYEQYF; j_call: TRBJ2-7; clone_size: .; v_call: TRBV3-1; d_call: .
cdr3_nt: TGCGCCAGCAGCTCGGGGACGACCTTAGGGACCGGGGAGCTGTTTTTT; cdr3_aa: CASSSGTTLGTGELFF; j_call: TRBJ2-2; clone_size: once; v_call: TRBV5-1; d_call: .
cdr3_nt: TGCAGTGCCTATGGGGGGAGCCCTAACTATGGCTACACCTTC; cdr3_aa: CSAYGGSPNYGYTF; j_call: TRBJ1-2; clone_size: few; v_call: TRBV20-1; d_call: .
cdr3_nt: TGCGCCAGCATCCTCGGCCCTAGCTCCTACAATGAGCAGTACTTC; cdr3_aa: CASILGPSSYNEQYF; j_call: TRBJ2-7; clone_size: .; v_call: TRBV5-1; d_call: .
cdr3_nt: TGTGCCAGCAGTTTATTTGGGTGGACTAGCGAGGGCACCGGGGAGCTGTTTTTT; cdr3_aa: CASSLFGWTSEGTGELFF; j_call: TRBJ2-2; clone_size: .; v_call: TRBV27; d_call: TRBD2
cdr3_nt: TGCAGGGAGGGACAGCGGCCTGGGGGCTACACCTTC; cdr3_aa: CREGQRPGGYTF; j_call: TRBJ1-2; clone_size: .; v_call: TRBV20-1; d_call: TRBD1
cdr3_nt: TGCAGTGCGAGCCCTCTGCAGGGCACCGCCTACGAGCAGTACTTC; cdr3_aa: CSASPLQGTAYEQYF; j_call: TRBJ2-7; clone_size: .; v_call: TRBV20-1; d_call: .
cdr3_nt: TGTGCCGGGAGTCCGACGAGCGGGGAGCTGTTTTTT; cdr3_aa: CAGSPTSGELFF; j_call: TRBJ2-2; clone_size: .; v_call: TRBV30; d_call: .
cdr3_nt: TGTGCCAGCAGCTTATCCCCAGCGGGGGGGCATTATACGCAGTATTTT; cdr3_aa: CASSLSPAGGHYTQYF; j_call: TRBJ2-3; clone_size: .; v_call: TRBV7-6; d_call: TRBD2
cdr3_nt: TGTGCCATCAGTCCCGGGACTAGCGGGGCTAGCTCCTACGAGCAGTACTTC; cdr3_aa: CAISPGTSGASSYEQYF; j_call: TRBJ2-7; clone_size: .; v_call: TRBV10-3; d_call: TRBD2
cdr3_nt: TGTGCCAGCAGCCAACAGGGGGTATCGTACGAGCAGTACTTC; cdr3_aa: CASSQQGVSYEQYF; j_call: TRBJ2-7; clone_size: .; v_call: TRBV3-1; d_call: TRBD1
cdr3_nt: TGTGCCAGCAGCTTGGGGCGGACTAGCGGGGAAGAGACCCAGTACTTC; cdr3_aa: CASSLGRTSGEETQYF; j_call: TRBJ2-5; clone_size: .; v_call: TRBV5-5; d_call: TRBD2
cdr3_nt: TGTGCCAGCAGTTTCCAGGGGAGTCAGCCCCAGCATTTT; cdr3_aa: CASSFQGSQPQHF; j_call: TRBJ1-5; clone_size: .; v_call: TRBV28; d_call: .
cdr3_nt: TGTGCCAGTAGCCCTCGGGACAGGGCAGACAATGAGCAGTTCTTC; cdr3_aa: CASSPRDRADNEQFF; j_call: TRBJ2-1; clone_size: few; v_call: TRBV19; d_call: TRBD1
cdr3_nt: TGTGCCAGCAGTTTACCCCAGGGCGCAGATACGCAGTATTTT; cdr3_aa: CASSLPQGADTQYF; j_call: TRBJ2-3; clone_size: .; v_call: TRBV12-3/TRBV12-4; d_call: .
cdr3_nt: TGTGCCAGCAGCTTAGTCGGGACACCTGCCGGTGGCTACACCTTC; cdr3_aa: CASSLVGTPAGGYTF; j_call: TRBJ1-2; clone_size: few; v_call: TRBV7-2; d_call: .
cdr3_nt: TGTGCCAGCGGACTAGCGGACTCCTACGAGCGGTACTTC; cdr3_aa: CASGLADSYERYF; j_call: TRBJ2-5; clone_size: .; v_call: TRBV6-6; d_call: TRBD2
cdr3_nt: TGTGCCAGCAGCTTAGGCGCGTATACTAGCACAGATACGCAGTATTTT; cdr3_aa: CASSLGAYTSTDTQYF; j_call: TRBJ2-3; clone_size: .; v_call: TRBV7-2; d_call: .
cdr3_nt: TGTGCCACCAGTGACCCGGACGGATCGAACACCGGGGAGCTGTTTTTT; cdr3_aa: CATSDPDGSNTGELFF; j_call: TRBJ2-2; clone_size: .; v_call: TRBV24-1; d_call: .
cdr3_nt: TGTGCCAGCAGACTAGCGGGCCGAAACAATGAGCAGTTCTTC; cdr3_aa: CASRLAGRNNEQFF; j_call: TRBJ2-1; clone_size: few; v_call: TRBV6-5; d_call: TRBD2
cdr3_nt: TGTGCCTGGACCGGGACAACCTACGAGCAGTACTTC; cdr3_aa: CAWTGTTYEQYF; j_call: TRBJ2-7; clone_size: .; v_call: TRBV30; d_call: .
cdr3_nt: TGTGCCAGCAGTTTATGGGGATCAGGGTTTTCTATGGCCAACGTCCTGACTTTC; cdr3_aa: CASSLWGSGFSMANVLTF; j_call: TRBJ2-6; clone_size: .; v_call: TRBV28; d_call: .
cdr3_nt: TGTGCCAGCAGCTATAGGGGAGCTAGCATAGGCACAGATACGCAGTATTTT; cdr3_aa: CASSYRGASIGTDTQYF; j_call: TRBJ2-3; clone_size: few; v_call: TRBV7-2; d_call: .
cdr3_nt: TGTGCCAGCAAACCCCCGGGACAGACAATCCTCGTGGTGGGCGAGCAGTACTTC; cdr3_aa: CASKPPGQTILVVGEQYF; j_call: TRBJ2-7; clone_size: .; v_call: TRBV6-2/TRBV6-3; d_call: TRBD1
cdr3_nt: TGTGCCAGCAGAAGCAGCGGGATAGGTTCAGATACGCAGTATTTT; cdr3_aa: CASRSSGIGSDTQYF; j_call: TRBJ2-3; clone_size: few; v_call: TRBV6-2/TRBV6-3; d_call: TRBD2
cdr3_nt: TGTGCCAGCTCACCGGGGGGAGACACTGAAGCTTTCTTT; cdr3_aa: CASSPGGDTEAFF; j_call: TRBJ1-1; clone_size: few; v_call: TRBV18; d_call: .
cdr3_nt: TGTGCCAGTGCAGACAGACCCGGGGCCAACGTCCTGACTTTC; cdr3_aa: CASADRPGANVLTF; j_call: TRBJ2-6; clone_size: .; v_call: TRBV6-2/TRBV6-3; d_call: .
cdr3_nt: TGTGCCAGCAGGCATGGGCAGACTCCCAACTATGGCTACACCTTC; cdr3_aa: CASRHGQTPNYGYTF; j_call: TRBJ1-2; clone_size: few; v_call: TRBV2; d_call: .
cdr3_nt: TGTGCCAGCAGTTACTCGATTACAGGGGGGAGCTCTGGGGCCAACGTCCTGACTTTC; cdr3_aa: CASSYSITGGSSGANVLTF; j_call: TRBJ2-6; clone_size: few; v_call: TRBV6-5; d_call: TRBD1
cdr3_nt: TGTGCCAGCAGTGAACGGGAGTGGACTGAAGCTTTCTTT; cdr3_aa: CASSEREWTEAFF; j_call: TRBJ1-1; clone_size: once; v_call: TRBV6-1; d_call: .